One sample yielded the 32 T cell receptor beta chains listed below, sequenced in a study of response to subunit inactivated influenza vaccine. TCRdb recomputed calls from the RT-PCR reads with MiXCR, one row per CDR3 protein. The sample lists about 190,000 distinct CDR3 sequences; 14% were seen once. The specimen comprised CD8+ T cells sorted from PBMCs, sampled 4 to 6 days after vaccination. These receptors came from a man in his forties or fifties who received an inactivated influenza vaccine.

This clonotype was picked up a small number of times. The rearrangement links TRBV20-1 to TRBJ1-5; D is unclear. Germline V CDR1 and CDR2: DFQATT, SNEGSKA (reference sequence). The CDR3 length is 11 residues. The V end was cut by 4 bases, the J end by 0 bases, with 1 base between. The CDR3 nucleotides read TGCAGTGCTACTAGCAATCAGCCCCAGCATTTT. Amino acid sequence: CSATSNQPQHF.

There are a few counts of this clonotype. The chain combines TRBV5-1 with TRBJ2-2, with 13 bases that match TRBD2. V dropped 4 bases and J dropped 4; count of bases not matched to a gene: 10. This CDR3 is built from 18 residues. From germline, CDR1 is SGHRS and CDR2 YFSETQ. Here the CDR3 DNA reads TGCGCCAGCAGCAGAACTAGCGGGAGGGCCCCGGGCACCGGGGAGCTGTTTTTT. As protein: CASSRTSGRAPGTGELFF.

This clonotype was seen ten or more times. This chain joins TRBV4-1 and TRBJ1-2; D ambiguous. Trimming took 0 bases from V and 5 from J, leaving 13 bases between them. Per germline, CDR1 MGHRA and CDR2 YSYEKL. The CDR3 is 15 residues long. In DNA form, the CDR3 reads TGCGCCAGCAGCCAAGAGGAGGGTAATTCGTATGGCTACACCTTC. Its translation is CASSQEEGNSYGYTF.

The genes are TRBV18 and TRBJ2-1; TRBD2 matches at 8 bases. With 0 bases clipped from V and 1 base from J, the junction kept 8 bases outside the gene matches. Germline assignment: CDR1 KGHSH and CDR2 LQKENI. This CDR3 region has 18 residues. CDR3 sequence: CASSPPERGTFSYNEQFF. CDR3 bases: TGTGCCAGCTCACCACCGGAGCGGGGGACCTTTTCCTACAATGAGCAGTTCTTC.

This clonotype was found many times. This chain joins TRBV4-3 and TRBJ2-3, with unresolved D. Trimming left V 0 bases short and J 2 bases short, with 15 bases between. Per germline, CDR1 LGHNA and CDR2 YSLEER. The CDR3 length is 17 residues. The CDR3 DNA reads TGCGCCAGCAGCCAAGATATGGTATCCCACTACACAGATACGCAGTATTTT. This codes for CASSQDMVSHYTDTQYF.

The chain combines TRBV4-3 with TRBJ2-1; 7 bases agree with TRBD2. From germline, CDR1 is LGHNA and CDR2 YSLEER. The V segment lost 0 bases and the J segment 8 bases; nucleotides outside the gene matches: 7. The CDR3 has 15 residues. The CDR3, as DNA: TGCGCCAGCAGCCAAGAAAGGGGAGGGTGGTATGAGCAGTTCTTC. Amino acid sequence: CASSQERGGWYEQFF.

The chain links TRBV6-2 or TRBV6-3 to TRBJ2-1; D may be TRBD1 (6 bases). Trimming left V 2 bases short and J 1 base short, with 9 bases between. This CDR3 is built from 15 residues. CDR1 and CDR2 (germline): MNHEY, SVGEGT. DNA of the CDR3: TGTGCCAGCAGTTACAGTCAGGGGTCCTACAATGAGCAGTTCTTC. Its translation: CASSYSQGSYNEQFF.

This clonotype was counted a few times. The CDR3 region has the DNA TGTGCCAGCAGCTTAGACCCGTCCCGGCTCTACGAGCAGTACTTC. The encoded protein is CASSLDPSRLYEQYF. The chain recombines TRBV7-6 with TRBJ2-7; D unresolved. Germline V gene sequence: CDR1 SGHVS, CDR2 FNYEAQ. CDR3 length: 15 residues. V lost 1 base and J lost 3, with 13 bases in between.

J is TRBJ2-2 and V is TRBV11-1; D is perhaps TRBD1 or TRBD2 (5 bases each). The CDR3 extends over 20 amino acids. V was pared by 7 bases and J by 1 base, with 28 bases between. Germline lookup yields CDR1 SGHAT and CDR2 FQDESV (reference sequence). DNA of the CDR3: TGTGCCAGCAACTTTCCGGGCAAAGAGGGCCCTAGGGGGAACACCGGGGAGCTGTTTTTT. Its translation is CASNFPGKEGPRGNTGELFF.

This rearrangement joins TRBV7-9 to TRBJ2-1; TRBD2 matches 10 bases. CDR3 length equals 13 residues. Trimming at V came to 5 bases and at J to 9 bases, leaving 4 bases not matched to a gene. The germline V gene has CDR1 SEHNR and CDR2 FQNEAQ (reference sequence). For the CDR3, the DNA is TGTGCCAGCAGCAAGGGACTAGCGATTGAGCAGTTCTTC. Residues: CASSKGLAIEQFF.

This clonotype was detected only a few times. The V gene is TRBV27, the J gene TRBJ2-1; the match to TRBD2 covers 9 bases. The CDR3 spans 15 residues. The V and J ends lost 6 bases and 6 bases, in that order; junction bases with no gene match: 9. Germline values: CDR1 MNHEY, CDR2 SMNVEV (reference sequence). The CDR3 is CASSLLQAGGNEQFF. The DNA for the CDR3 is TGTGCCAGCAGCCTCCTTCAAGCGGGAGGCAATGAGCAGTTCTTC.

The chain has TRBV7-8 and TRBJ2-1, with D perhaps TRBD2 (7 bases). The V gene's germline CDR1 is SGHVS and CDR2 FQNEAQ. V was clipped by 2 bases and J by 2 bases, with 13 bases between them. This CDR3 comprises 16 residues. The CDR3: CASSLTGGRPYNEQFF. DNA of the CDR3: TGTGCCAGCAGCTTAACGGGGGGCCGACCCTACAATGAGCAGTTCTTC.

This clonotype was counted between two and nine times. The chain is built from TRBV5-6 and TRBJ1-4; D perhaps matches TRBD1 (6 bases). This CDR3 is 15 amino acids long. Between the trimmed V and J ends, which lost 4 bases and 0 bases, there was a span of 10 bases. Germline V gives CDR1 SGHDT, CDR2 YYEEEE. Here the CDR3 reads CASSTGTSTNEKLFF. The CDR3 nucleotides are TGTGCCAGCAGCACCGGGACATCAACTAATGAAAAACTGTTTTTT.

This clonotype was found a few times. The chain joins TRBV7-9 to TRBJ2-1; either TRBD1 or TRBD2 may supply D (6 bases each). Trimming pared 9 bases from V and 2 bases from J, leaving 20 bases between. The CDR3 has 16 residues. Germline loops: CDR1 SEHNR, CDR2 FQNEAQ (reference sequence). This CDR3 is CASRGLSGPTYNEQFF. DNA of the CDR3: TGTGCCAGTCGGGGGCTAAGCGGACCTACCTACAATGAGCAGTTCTTC.

This clonotype was picked up many times. This rearrangement joins TRBV28 to TRBJ1-5; 10 bases fit TRBD1. The V gene's germline CDR1 is MDHEN and CDR2 SYDVKM. Losses at the gene ends were 1 base for V and 5 bases for J; bases not matched to a gene: 5. CDR3 length: 16 residues. This chain's CDR3 is CASSLSTGGIDQPQHF. CDR3 bases: TGTGCCAGCAGTTTATCGACAGGGGGCATAGATCAGCCCCAGCATTTT. The whole variable domain, filled in from reference TRBV28 and TRBJ1-5, reads DVKVTQSSRYLVKRTGEKVFLECVQDMDHENMFWYRQDPGLGLRLIYFSYDVKMKEKGDIPEGYSVSREKKERFSLILESASTNQTSMYLCASSLSTGGIDQPQHFGDGTRLSIL.

This clonotype was detected ten times or more. This chain connects TRBV7-9 to TRBJ2-1, with D uncertain. V lost 8 bases to trimming and J lost 9 bases, with 11 bases between them. Germline CDR1 and CDR2: SEHNR and FQNEAQ (reference sequence). This CDR3 comprises 11 residues. The CDR3 sequence: CASAWGVEQFF. Written as DNA, the CDR3 is TGTGCCAGCGCTTGGGGTGTTGAGCAGTTCTTC.

In its sample, this clonotype was seen a few times. The chain joins TRBV27 to TRBJ2-7; TRBD1 matches 9 bases. The germline V gene encodes CDR1 MNHEY and CDR2 SMNVEV (reference sequence). The length of the CDR3 is 15 residues. V was pared by 3 bases and J by 0 bases, with 3 bases of the junction left unmatched. In nucleotides, the CDR3 is TGTGCCAGCAGTTTTTCGGGACAGGGCTCCTACGAGCAGTACTTC. As protein: CASSFSGQGSYEQYF.

The rearrangement links TRBV18 to TRBJ2-1; 8 bases fit TRBD2. From germline, CDR1 is KGHSH and CDR2 LQKENI. This CDR3 is 16 amino acids long. V trimming: 3 bases; J trimming: 4 bases; junction bases outside the gene matches: 8. This CDR3 is CASSPRAGELYNEQFF. CDR3 bases: TGTGCCAGCTCACCGAGAGCGGGAGAGCTATACAATGAGCAGTTCTTC. Supplemented by reference TRBV18 and TRBJ2-1, the full variable domain reads NAGVMQNPRHLVRRRGQEARLRCSPMKGHSHVYWYRQLPEEGLKFMVYLQKENIIDESGMPKERFSAEFPKEGPSILRIQQVVRGDSAAYFCASSPRAGELYNEQFFGPGTRLTVL.

In its sample, this clonotype was seen a few times. The CDR3 region is CASSLLGGAGNEQFF. Here the CDR3 DNA reads TGTGCCAGCAGCCTTCTGGGGGGGGCTGGAAATGAGCAGTTCTTC. The gene calls are TRBV7-9 and TRBJ2-1; D may be TRBD2 (7 bases). CDR3 size: 15 residues. V lost 5 bases, J lost 7 bases, and 18 bases lay in between. Germline CDR1 reads SEHNR; CDR2 reads FQNEAQ (reference sequence).

This clonotype was picked up a small number of times. The chain combines TRBV7-9 with TRBJ1-1; D might be TRBD1 (5 bases). Germline loops: CDR1 SEHNR, CDR2 FQNEAQ (reference sequence). There are 13 residues in the CDR3. With 8 bases removed from V and 0 bases from J, the gap between germline ends came to 10 bases. The CDR3 protein is CASVEGMNTEAFF. CDR3 nucleotides: TGTGCCAGCGTGGAGGGGATGAACACTGAAGCTTTCTTT.

This clonotype was seen more than once but under ten times. The chain recombines TRBV4-1 with TRBJ2-2, with 10 positions matching TRBD2. The J segment lost 6 bases and the V segment lost 7 bases, leaving 8 bases of the junction unmatched. CDR1 is MGHRA, CDR2 YSYEKL, per germline. CDR3 size: 15 residues. The DNA of the CDR3 is TGCGCCAGCATGACTCTAGCGGGAGTCCCCGGGGAGCTGTTTTTT. This codes for CASMTLAGVPGELFF.

This clonotype was observed a handful of times. The chain combines TRBV12-3 or TRBV12-4 with TRBJ2-5, with 12 bases fitting TRBD2. The CDR3 runs to 16 residues. The J segment lost 5 bases and the V segment lost 3 bases, leaving 7 bases of the junction unmatched. CDR3 loop: CASSFSSGGAPETQYF. The DNA for the CDR3 is TGTGCCAGCAGTTTTTCTAGCGGGGGGGCCCCGGAGACCCAGTACTTC.

V and J are TRBV6-1 and TRBJ2-4; D may be TRBD1 (6 bases). Trimming took 8 bases from V and 8 from J, leaving 16 bases between them. CDR1 is MNHNS, CDR2 SASEGT, per germline. This CDR3 has 13 amino acids. CDR3: CASLRAGDDIQYF. CDR3 coding DNA: TGTGCCAGCCTCCGGGCAGGGGACGACATTCAGTACTTC.

This clonotype was seen only a few times. V usage is TRBV7-6 and J usage is TRBJ2-1; D may correspond to TRBD1 or TRBD2 (5 bases each). V shed 5 bases and J shed 4 bases, with 12 bases lying between them. Germline lookup yields CDR1 SGHVS and CDR2 FNYEAQ. There are 14 residues in the CDR3. The CDR3: CASSPPGHYNEQFF. CDR3 bases: TGTGCCAGCAGCCCCCCGGGGCATTACAATGAGCAGTTCTTC.

The chain carries TRBV15 and TRBJ1-2; 9 bases map to TRBD1. V shed 5 bases and J 3 bases; nucleotides not matched to a gene: 4. CDR3 length: 14 amino acids. Germline V gene data show CDR1 as LNHNV and CDR2 as YYDKDF (reference sequence). The CDR3 sequence is CATSPGTGHYGYTF. The CDR3 nucleotides read TGTGCCACCAGCCCGGGGACAGGGCACTATGGCTACACCTTC.

This clonotype was seen a few times. V and J are TRBV4-3 and TRBJ2-5; 9 bases fit TRBD1. Germline V lookup: CDR1 LGHNA, CDR2 YSLEER. The CDR3 runs to 15 residues. With V trimmed by 0 bases and J by 5 bases, 4 bases remained unmatched. The DNA for the CDR3 is TGCGCCAGCAGCCAAGAAACAGGGGGCGGTGAGACCCAGTACTTC. Translation gives CASSQETGGGETQYF.

This rearrangement joins TRBV5-6 to TRBJ1-4; TRBD1 aligns across 10 bases. The germline gives CDR1 SGHDT, CDR2 YYEEEE. V shed 4 bases, J shed 6 bases, and the junction held 3 bases outside the gene matches. CDR3 length equals 14 residues. This CDR3 is CASSTDRGDEKLFF. In DNA form, the CDR3 reads TGTGCCAGCAGCACGGACAGGGGGGATGAAAAACTGTTTTTT. Looking up the rest from reference TRBV5-6 and TRBJ1-4 gives the full variable domain: DAGVTQSPTHLIKTRGQQVTLRCSPKSGHDTVSWYQQALGQGPQFIFQYYEEEERQRGNFPDRFSGHQFPNYSSELNVNALLLGDSALYLCASSTDRGDEKLFFGSGTQLSVL.

This clonotype was seen a handful of times. The chain is built from TRBV19 and TRBJ1-1; 11 nucleotides match TRBD1. Looked up from germline, CDR1 is LNHDA and CDR2 is SQIVND (reference sequence). J was trimmed by 4 bases and V by 3 bases; bases with no gene match: 7. The CDR3 length is 16 residues. The CDR3 region has the DNA TGTGCCAGTAGTATTATAGGACAGGGGGCCCGCACTGAAGCTTTCTTT. Amino acids: CASSIIGQGARTEAFF.

This clonotype came up a few times. The chain couples TRBV25-1 to TRBJ1-2, with D uncertain. Trimming took 6 bases from V and 6 from J, leaving 17 bases between them. The germline gives CDR1 MGHDK, CDR2 SYGVNS. This CDR3 contains 14 residues. The DNA for the CDR3 is TGTGCCAGCAGAGACACGGGGAGGAGGCATGGCTACACCTTC. Encoded protein: CASRDTGRRHGYTF.

The chain is built from TRBV18 and TRBJ2-1, with 10 bases fitting TRBD1. CDR1 KGHSH and CDR2 LQKENI come from the germline V gene. The CDR3 covers 15 residues. With V trimmed by 4 bases and J by 5 bases, 5 bases remained unmatched. Here the CDR3 reads CASSRRDRGDNEQFF. The DNA for the CDR3 is TGTGCCAGCTCACGCCGGGACAGGGGAGACAATGAGCAGTTCTTC.

The J gene is TRBJ2-1, the V gene TRBV20-1, with D tentatively TRBD1 (6 bases). Germline V gene sequence: CDR1 DFQATT, CDR2 SNEGSKA (reference sequence). V was cut by 2 bases and J by 3 bases, with 11 bases left in between. The CDR3 loop spans 14 amino acids. This chain's CDR3 is CSARTGTGYNEQFF. The DNA of the CDR3 is TGCAGTGCTAGAACAGGGACCGGCTACAATGAGCAGTTCTTC.

This chain joins TRBV10-1 and TRBJ2-4, with 8 bases matching TRBD1. The germline V gene has CDR1 WNHNN and CDR2 SYGVQD (reference sequence). V was clipped by 3 bases and J by 0 bases; unmatched bases: 10. The CDR3 loop spans 18 amino acids. The CDR3 loop is CASSDGTGLDLAKNIQYF. The CDR3 DNA sequence: TGCGCCAGCAGTGACGGGACAGGTCTAGACCTAGCCAAAAACATTCAGTACTTC.